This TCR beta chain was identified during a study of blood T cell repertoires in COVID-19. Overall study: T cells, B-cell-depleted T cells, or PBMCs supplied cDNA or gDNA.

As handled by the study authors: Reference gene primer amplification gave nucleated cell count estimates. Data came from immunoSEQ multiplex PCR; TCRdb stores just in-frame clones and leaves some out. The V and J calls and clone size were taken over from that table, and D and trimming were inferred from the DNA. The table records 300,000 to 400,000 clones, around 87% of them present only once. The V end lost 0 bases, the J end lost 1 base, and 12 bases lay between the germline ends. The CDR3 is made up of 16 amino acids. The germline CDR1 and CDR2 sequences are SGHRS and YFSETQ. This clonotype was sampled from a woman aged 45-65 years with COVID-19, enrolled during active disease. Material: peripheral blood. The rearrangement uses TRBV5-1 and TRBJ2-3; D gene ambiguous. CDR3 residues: CASSLVGSMGTDTQYF. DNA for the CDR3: TGCGCCAGCAGCTTGGTGGGCAGCATGGGCACAGATACGCAGTATTTT.